This T cell receptor beta chain was captured in a study of CD8 T cells in ankylosing spondylitis. General study findings and limits: Ankylosing spondylitis blood appeared to carry a characteristic TCR beta motif of roughly eight highly homologous variants. According to the report, clones linked to the disease were significantly enriched in matched synovial fluid samples taken from ankylosing spondylitis patients. In reactive arthritis synovial fluid and blood, some motif variants had been reported before.

The CDR3 is made up of 15 amino acids. The germline CDR1 and CDR2 sequences are SEHNR and FQNEAQ (reference sequence). Germline trimming cut 5 bases from V and 1 base from J; bases unmatched to any gene: 3. Quantitative 5'-RACE with molecular barcodes was used to make the TCR beta libraries. TCRdb reanalysed the 5' RACE reads using MiXCR and keeps one entry per CDR3 protein. The sample includes fewer than 250,000 distinct CDR3 sequences, about a sixth of them seen just once. In this sample, this clonotype turned up once. As yet, its antigen is unknown. The chain couples TRBV7-9 to TRBJ2-3; 10 bases line up with TRBD2. This clonotype originated in a male donor with ankylosing spondylitis. The sequenced material came from blood, either unsorted or a sorted T cell fraction (not recorded which). The CDR3: CASSTTSGGTDTQYF. CDR3 sequence (DNA): TGTGCCAGCAGCACAACTAGCGGGGGCACAGATACGCAGTATTTT.